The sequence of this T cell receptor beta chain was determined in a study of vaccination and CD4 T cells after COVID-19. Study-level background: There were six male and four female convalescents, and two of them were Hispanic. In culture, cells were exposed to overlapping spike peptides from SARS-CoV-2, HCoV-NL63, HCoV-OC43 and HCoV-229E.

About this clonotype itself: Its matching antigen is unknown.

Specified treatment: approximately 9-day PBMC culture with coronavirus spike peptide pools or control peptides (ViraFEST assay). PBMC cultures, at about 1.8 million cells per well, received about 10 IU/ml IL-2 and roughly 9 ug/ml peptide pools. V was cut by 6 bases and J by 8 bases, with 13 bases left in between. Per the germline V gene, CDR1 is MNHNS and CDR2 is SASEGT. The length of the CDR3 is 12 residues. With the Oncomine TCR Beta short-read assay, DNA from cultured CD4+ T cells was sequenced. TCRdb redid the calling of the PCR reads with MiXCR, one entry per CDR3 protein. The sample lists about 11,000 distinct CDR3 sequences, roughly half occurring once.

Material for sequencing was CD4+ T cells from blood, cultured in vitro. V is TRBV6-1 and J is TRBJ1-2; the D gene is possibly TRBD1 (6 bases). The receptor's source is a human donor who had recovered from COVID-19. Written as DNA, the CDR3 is TGTGCCAGCAGCCGGGACAAACGGGGCTACACCTTC. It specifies CASSRDKRGYTF.